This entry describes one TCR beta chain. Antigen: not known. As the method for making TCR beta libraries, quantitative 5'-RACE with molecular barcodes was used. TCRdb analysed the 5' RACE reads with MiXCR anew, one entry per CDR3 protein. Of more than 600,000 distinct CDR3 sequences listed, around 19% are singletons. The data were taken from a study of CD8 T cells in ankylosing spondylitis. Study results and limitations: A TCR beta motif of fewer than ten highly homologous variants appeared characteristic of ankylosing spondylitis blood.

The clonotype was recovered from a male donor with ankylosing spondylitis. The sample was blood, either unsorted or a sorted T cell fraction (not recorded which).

In DNA form, the CDR3 reads TGTGCCAGCAGTAGTGGTAGGGGACGGGGCTACACCTTC. Its protein is CASSSGRGRGYTF. The chain employs TRBV27 and TRBJ1-2, with D perhaps matching TRBD1 (5 bases). Trimming removed 5 bases at V and 8 bases at J, with 15 bases between. This CDR3 comprises 13 residues. Germline-derived CDR1 and CDR2 are MNHEY and SMNVEV (reference sequence).